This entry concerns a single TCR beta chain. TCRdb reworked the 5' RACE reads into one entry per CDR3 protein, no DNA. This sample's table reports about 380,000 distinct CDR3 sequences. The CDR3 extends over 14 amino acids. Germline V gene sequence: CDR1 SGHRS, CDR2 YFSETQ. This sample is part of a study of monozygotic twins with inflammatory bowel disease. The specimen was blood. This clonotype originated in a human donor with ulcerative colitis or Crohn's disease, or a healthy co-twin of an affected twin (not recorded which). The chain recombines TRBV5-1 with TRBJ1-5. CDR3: CASSRVGIDQPQHF.